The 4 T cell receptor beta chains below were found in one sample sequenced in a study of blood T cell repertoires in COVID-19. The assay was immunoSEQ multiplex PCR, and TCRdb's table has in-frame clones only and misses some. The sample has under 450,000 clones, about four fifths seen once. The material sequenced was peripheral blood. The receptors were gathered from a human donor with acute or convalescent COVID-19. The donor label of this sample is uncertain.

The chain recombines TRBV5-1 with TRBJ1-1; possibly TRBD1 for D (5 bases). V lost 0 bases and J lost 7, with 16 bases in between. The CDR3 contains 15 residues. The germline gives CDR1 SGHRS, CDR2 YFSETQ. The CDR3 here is CASSLEGRAGGEAFF. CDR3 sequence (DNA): TGCGCCAGCAGCTTGGAGGGCAGGGCGGGAGGTGAAGCTTTCTTT.

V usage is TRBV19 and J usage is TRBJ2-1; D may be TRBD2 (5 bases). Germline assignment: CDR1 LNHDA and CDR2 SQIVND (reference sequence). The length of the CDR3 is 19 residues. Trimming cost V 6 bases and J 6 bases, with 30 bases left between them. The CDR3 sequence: CASSARGIAGSIRFNEQFF. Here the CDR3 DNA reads TGTGCCAGTAGCGCGAGAGGGATCGCGGGCTCTATTAGGTTCAATGAGCAGTTCTTC.

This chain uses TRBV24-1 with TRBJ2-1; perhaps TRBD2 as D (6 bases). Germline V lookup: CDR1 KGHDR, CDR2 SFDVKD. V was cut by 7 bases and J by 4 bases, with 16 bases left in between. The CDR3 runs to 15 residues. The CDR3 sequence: CATRARRDRYNEQFF. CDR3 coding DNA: TGTGCCACCAGGGCTCGGCGGGACCGATACAATGAGCAGTTCTTC.

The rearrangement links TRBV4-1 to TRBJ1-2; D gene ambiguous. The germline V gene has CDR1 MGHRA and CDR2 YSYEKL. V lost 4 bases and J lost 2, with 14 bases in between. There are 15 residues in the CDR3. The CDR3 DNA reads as TGCGCCAGCAGCCTAACTTCGGTAACCAACTATGGCTACACCTTC. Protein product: CASSLTSVTNYGYTF.